The present T cell receptor beta chain was sequenced within a study of blood T cell repertoires in COVID-19. The wider study: The study drew acute and convalescent COVID-19 samples from the United States, Italy and Spain.

Measured with immunoSEQ multiplex PCR; TCRdb has only the in-frame clones, and not every one. The sample consists of 200,000 to 250,000 clones, about nine tenths of them appearing once. V was clipped by 5 bases and J by 7 bases; unmatched bases: 8. The CDR3 consists of 14 residues. Per germline, CDR1 SGHTA and CDR2 FQGNSA. Recovered participants had two consecutive negative NP/OP PCR tests, healthcare professional clearance, or symptom resolution. Sequenced: PBMCs or T cells enriched from blood (not recorded which). The rearrangement links TRBV7-2 to TRBJ2-7; 10 nucleotides agree with TRBD2. The sequence was obtained from a woman between 18 and 29 years old who had recovered from COVID-19. This CDR3 is CASSPRLAGREQYF. Here the CDR3 DNA reads TGTGCCAGCAGCCCCCGACTAGCGGGTAGAGAGCAGTACTTC.